Presented here are 3 T cell receptor beta chains from one specimen sequenced in a study of T-cell reconstitution after alpha-beta-depleted transplantation in children. The TCRbeta library incorporated unique molecular identifiers. TCRdb re-called the PCR reads with MiXCR, one entry per CDR3 protein. Of about 230,000 distinct CDR3 sequences listed, more than 7.5% are singletons. The input for sequencing was PBMCs from the stem cell graft donor, taken from the stem cell graft. Receptors were obtained from a human donor who donated a stem cell graft to a child with SCID.

This clonotype has a count of ten or more. The genes are TRBV20-1 and TRBJ1-1; unclear D gene. CDR3 length equals 12 residues. Trimming removed 0 bases from V and 8 bases from J, with 10 bases in between. Germline loops: CDR1 DFQATT, CDR2 SNEGSKA (reference sequence). In DNA, the CDR3 is TGCAGTGCTAGAGATCCGCGGGTGGAAGCTTTCTTT. Protein sequence: CSARDPRVEAFF.

The sample holds one count of this clonotype. This may arise from a read error, as a much more abundant clone is one base away. This rearrangement joins TRBV27 to TRBJ2-7; possible D gene TRBD1, 6 bases. The CDR3 runs to 13 residues. V gave up 3 bases and J gave up 2 bases, with 8 bases separating them. Looked up from germline, CDR1 is MNHEY and CDR2 is SMNVEV (reference sequence). CDR3 protein: CASSFRTAYEQYF. The CDR3 DNA reads as TGTGCCAGCAGTTTCAGGACAGCCTACGAGCAGTACTTC.

This clonotype was found many times. The J gene is TRBJ2-7, the V gene TRBV5-6, with TRBD1 matching over 8 bases. The CDR3 extends over 13 amino acids. The V gene end was trimmed by 4 bases and the J gene end by 5 bases; junction bases not matched to a gene: 5. Germline V gives CDR1 SGHDT, CDR2 YYEEEE. The DNA for the CDR3 is TGTGCCAGCAGCCAGGACAGGGCCCACGAGCAGTACTTC. The encoded protein is CASSQDRAHEQYF. The complete variable domain, with remaining parts taken from reference TRBV5-6 and TRBJ2-7, reads DAGVTQSPTHLIKTRGQQVTLRCSPKSGHDTVSWYQQALGQGPQFIFQYYEEEERQRGNFPDRFSGHQFPNYSSELNVNALLLGDSALYLCASSQDRAHEQYFGPGTRLTVT.